Each of the 8 T cell receptor beta chains below was sequenced from the same sample in a study of T cell repertoires in cytomegalovirus infection. These receptors have no identified antigens. Via MiXCR, TCRdb re-called the reads, giving one row per CDR3 protein. The data show fewer than 130,000 distinct CDR3 sequences, under 50% seen once. The sequences come from CD8+ T cells from cultured PBMCs, collected from culture after CMV antigen stimulation. The source is a human donor in good health (CMV status not recorded). Some clones in this sample may be carry-over from other donors' samples.

The chain carries TRBV27 and TRBJ2-1; 10 bases fit TRBD1. This CDR3 is 18 amino acids long. The germline CDR1 and CDR2 sequences are MNHEY and SMNVEV (reference sequence). Germline trimming cut 2 bases from V and 5 bases from J; bases unmatched to any gene: 12. The chain's CDR3 is CASSLVPVWTGGNNEQFF. The CDR3, as DNA: TGTGCCAGCAGTTTAGTCCCGGTTTGGACAGGGGGAAACAATGAGCAGTTCTTC.

This clonotype was counted many times. V is TRBV5-8 and J is TRBJ1-6, with D unclear. The germline gives CDR1 SGHTS, CDR2 YDEGEE. The CDR3 extends over 13 amino acids. V gave up 6 bases and J gave up 5 bases, with 9 bases separating them. DNA for the CDR3: TGTGCCAGCAAAAGGGAAGATAATTCACCCCTCCACTTT. This sequence encodes CASKREDNSPLHF. Using reference TRBV5-8 and TRBJ1-6 for the parts outside the CDR3, the full variable domain is EAGVTQSPTHLIKTRGQQATLRCSPISGHTSVYWYQQALGLGLQFLLWYDEGEERNRGNFPPRFSGRQFPNYSSELNVNALELEDSALYLCASKREDNSPLHFGNGTRLTVT.

This clonotype was counted at least ten times. The chain joins TRBV7-2 to TRBJ2-1; D is uncertain. V lost 5 bases and J lost 0, with 11 bases in between. The CDR3 has 15 residues. Germline assignment: CDR1 SGHTA and CDR2 FQGNSA. The CDR3 nucleotides read TGTGCCAGCAGCCCCCTGGCGAACTCCTACAATGAGCAGTTCTTC. Translated, it gives CASSPLANSYNEQFF.

J is TRBJ2-1 and V is TRBV5-6; D call uncertain. Between the trimmed V and J ends, which lost 4 bases and 0 bases, there was a span of 11 bases. The germline gives CDR1 SGHDT, CDR2 YYEEEE. The CDR3 is 15 residues long. The CDR3 sequence: CASSPDLSSYNEQFF. As DNA, the CDR3 is TGTGCCAGCAGCCCTGACTTGAGCTCCTACAATGAGCAGTTCTTC.

This clonotype showed up just a few times. This chain joins TRBV20-1 and TRBJ2-3; 14 nucleotides agree with TRBD2. V dropped 6 bases and J dropped 3; count of bases not matched to a gene: 5. Germline V gene sequence: CDR1 DFQATT, CDR2 SNEGSKA (reference sequence). The CDR3 is 15 amino acids. The chain's CDR3 is CSASRTSGGTDTQYF. The CDR3 DNA reads as TGCAGTGCCTCGAGGACTAGCGGGGGGACAGATACGCAGTATTTT.

J is TRBJ2-3 and V is TRBV15; D is perhaps TRBD1 (6 bases). V shed 1 base and J shed 0 bases, with 8 bases lying between them. The V gene's germline CDR1 is LNHNV and CDR2 YYDKDF (reference sequence). This CDR3 is 15 amino acids long. The CDR3 spells CATSRVRGSTDTQYF. CDR3 DNA: TGTGCCACCAGCAGAGTAAGGGGGAGCACAGATACGCAGTATTTT.

The chain carries TRBV29-1 and TRBJ2-5; tentatively, D is TRBD1 (5 bases). The V end lost 4 bases, the J end lost 5 bases, and 11 bases lay between the germline ends. The germline V gene has CDR1 SQVTM and CDR2 ANQGSEA. The CDR3 spans 12 residues. The CDR3 is CSVVGAGETQYF. Here the CDR3 DNA reads TGCAGCGTTGTAGGGGCTGGGGAGACCCAGTACTTC.

This clonotype was detected only a few times. The chain has TRBV12-3 or TRBV12-4 and TRBJ1-4; a possible D gene is TRBD1 (6 bases). This CDR3 has 16 residues. V dropped 7 bases and J dropped 0 bases, with 15 bases sitting between them. This CDR3 is CASTRVGGATNEKLFF. The CDR3 nucleotides read TGTGCCAGCACCCGAGTAGGGGGAGCAACTAATGAAAAACTGTTTTTT.